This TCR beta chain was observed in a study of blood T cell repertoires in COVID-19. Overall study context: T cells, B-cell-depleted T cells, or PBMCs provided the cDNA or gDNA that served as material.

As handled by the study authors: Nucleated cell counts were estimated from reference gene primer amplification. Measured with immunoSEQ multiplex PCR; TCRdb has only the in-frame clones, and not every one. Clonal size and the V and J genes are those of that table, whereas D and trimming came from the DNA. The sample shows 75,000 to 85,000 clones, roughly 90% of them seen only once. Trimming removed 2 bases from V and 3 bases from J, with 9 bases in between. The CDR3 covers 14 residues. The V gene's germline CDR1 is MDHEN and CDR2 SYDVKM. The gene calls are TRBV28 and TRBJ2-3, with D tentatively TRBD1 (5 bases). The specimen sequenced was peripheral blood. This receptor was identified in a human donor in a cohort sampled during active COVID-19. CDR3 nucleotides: TGTGCCAGCAGTTTACCAGGGTCAACAGATACGCAGTATTTT. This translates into CASSLPGSTDTQYF.